One and the same sample provided the 3 T cell receptor beta chains below, sequenced in a study of cytomegalovirus exposure and HLA in healthy donors. Both 60 Vbeta primers and 13 Jbeta primers went into the PCR. Clones were read by immunoSEQ multiplex PCR, and TCRdb kept only the in-frame ones, dropping some. The table shows around 150,000 clones, with 80% to 85% occurring only once. Sequences were obtained from PBMCs. The receptors shown here come from a boy aged 2 to 9 in good health and CMV-seronegative.

J is TRBJ2-5 and V is TRBV27, with 9 bases that match TRBD1. The J call may be in error: the DNA end matches TRBJ2-7 better. Germline assignment: CDR1 MNHEY and CDR2 SMNVEV (reference sequence). This CDR3 is built from 15 residues. The CDR3 here is CASSPTGGGSYEQYF. The CDR3, as DNA: TGTGCCAGCAGTCCGACAGGGGGGGGCTCCTACGAGCAGTACTTC.

This clone showed up just once. The chain carries TRBV11-2 and TRBJ2-5; D possibly corresponds to TRBD2 (7 bases). This CDR3 spans 17 amino acids. V was trimmed by 4 bases and J by 2 bases, leaving 20 bases between them. Germline V gene sequence: CDR1 SGHAT, CDR2 FQNNGV. The chain's CDR3 is CASSSIGGLIGQETQYF. The CDR3 bases are TGTGCCAGCAGCTCGATCGGGGGGCTTATAGGTCAAGAGACCCAGTACTTC.

This sequence joins TRBV7-3 and TRBJ2-7; D may be TRBD2 (7 bases). This CDR3 comprises 16 residues. Deletions cut 2 bases from V and 2 bases from J, with 16 bases between. Germline CDR1 is SGHTA and CDR2 is FQGTGA. This chain's CDR3 is CASSLVGGATPYEQYF. In DNA form, the CDR3 reads TGTGCCAGCAGCTTAGTTGGGGGGGCCACCCCCTACGAGCAGTACTTC.